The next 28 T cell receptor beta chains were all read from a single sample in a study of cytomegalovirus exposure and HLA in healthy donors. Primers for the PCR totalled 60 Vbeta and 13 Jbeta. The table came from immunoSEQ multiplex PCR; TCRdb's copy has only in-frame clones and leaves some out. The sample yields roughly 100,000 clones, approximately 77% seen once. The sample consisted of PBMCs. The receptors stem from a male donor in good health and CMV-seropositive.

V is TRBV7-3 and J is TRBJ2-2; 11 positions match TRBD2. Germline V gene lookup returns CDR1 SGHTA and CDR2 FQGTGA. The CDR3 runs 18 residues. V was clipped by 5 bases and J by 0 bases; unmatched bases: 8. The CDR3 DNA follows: TGTGCCAGCAGCCCTACCGGGACTAGCGGTTCGAACACCGGGGAGCTGTTTTTT. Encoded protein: CASSPTGTSGSNTGELFF.

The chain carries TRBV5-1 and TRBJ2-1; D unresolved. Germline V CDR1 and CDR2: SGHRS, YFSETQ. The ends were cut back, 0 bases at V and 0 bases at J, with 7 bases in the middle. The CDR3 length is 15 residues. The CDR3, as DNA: TGCGCCAGCAGCTTGGGAGGTTCCTCCTACAATGAGCAGTTCTTC. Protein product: CASSLGGSSYNEQFF.

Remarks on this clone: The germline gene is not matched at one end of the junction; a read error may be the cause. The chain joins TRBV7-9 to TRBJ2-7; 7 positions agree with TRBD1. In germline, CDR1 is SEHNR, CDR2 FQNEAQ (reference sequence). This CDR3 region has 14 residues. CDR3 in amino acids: CSSSFRDSSYEQYF. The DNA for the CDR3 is TGTTCCAGCAGCTTTCGGGACAGCTCCTACGAGCAGTACTTC.

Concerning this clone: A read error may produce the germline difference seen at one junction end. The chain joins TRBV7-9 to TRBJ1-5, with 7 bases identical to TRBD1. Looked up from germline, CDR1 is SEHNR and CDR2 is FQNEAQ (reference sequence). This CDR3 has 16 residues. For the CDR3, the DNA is TGTTCCAGCAGCTTAGGGACAGAATATAGCAATCAGCCCCAGCATTTT. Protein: CSSSLGTEYSNQPQHF. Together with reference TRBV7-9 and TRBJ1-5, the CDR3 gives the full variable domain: DTGVSQNPRHKITKRGQNVTFRCDPISEHNRLYWYRQTLGQGPEFLTYFQNEAQLEKSRLLSDRFSAERPKGSFSTLEIQRTEQGDSAMYLCSSSLGTEYSNQPQHFGDGTRLSIL.

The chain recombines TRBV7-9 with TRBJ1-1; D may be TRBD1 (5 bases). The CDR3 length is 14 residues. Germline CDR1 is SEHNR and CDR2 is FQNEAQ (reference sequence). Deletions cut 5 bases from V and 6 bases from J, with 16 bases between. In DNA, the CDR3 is TGTGCCAGCAGCCTACGGACAAGAAGGGCTGAAGCTTTCTTT. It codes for CASSLRTRRAEAFF.

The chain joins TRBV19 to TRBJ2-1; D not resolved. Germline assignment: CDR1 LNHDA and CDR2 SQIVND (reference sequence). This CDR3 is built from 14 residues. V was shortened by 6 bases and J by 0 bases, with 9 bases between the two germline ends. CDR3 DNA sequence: TGTGCCAGTAGCGGGTGGAGCTCCTACAATGAGCAGTTCTTC. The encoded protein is CASSGWSSYNEQFF.

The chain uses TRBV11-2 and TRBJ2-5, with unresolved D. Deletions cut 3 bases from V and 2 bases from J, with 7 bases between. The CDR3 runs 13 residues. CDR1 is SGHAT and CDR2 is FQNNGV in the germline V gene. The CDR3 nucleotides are TGTGCCAGCAGCTTCGCGGAACAAGAGACCCAGTACTTC. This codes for CASSFAEQETQYF.

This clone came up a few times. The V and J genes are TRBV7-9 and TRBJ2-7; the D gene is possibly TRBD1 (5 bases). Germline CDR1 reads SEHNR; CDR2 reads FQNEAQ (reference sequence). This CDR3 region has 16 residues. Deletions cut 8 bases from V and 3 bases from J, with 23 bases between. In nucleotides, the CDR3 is TGTGCCAGCTTCCCCCTTCTTGAACAGGACATCTACGAGCAGTACTTC. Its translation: CASFPLLEQDIYEQYF.

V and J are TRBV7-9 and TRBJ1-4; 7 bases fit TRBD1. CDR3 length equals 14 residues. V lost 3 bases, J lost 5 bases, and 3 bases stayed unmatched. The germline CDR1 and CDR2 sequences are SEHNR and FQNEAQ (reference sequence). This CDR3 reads CASSFGRGNEKLFF. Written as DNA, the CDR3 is TGTGCCAGCAGCTTCGGCAGGGGGAATGAAAAACTGTTTTTT.

The CDR3, as DNA: TGTGCCAGCTCCTACTTGGAGTTAGAGACCCAGTACTTC. Protein: CASSYLELETQYF. The rearrangement joins TRBV2 to TRBJ2-5; no reliable D call. V lost 8 bases to trimming and J lost 4 bases, with 14 bases between them. Germline V gene sequence: CDR1 SNHLY, CDR2 FYNNEI. CDR3 length: 13 residues.

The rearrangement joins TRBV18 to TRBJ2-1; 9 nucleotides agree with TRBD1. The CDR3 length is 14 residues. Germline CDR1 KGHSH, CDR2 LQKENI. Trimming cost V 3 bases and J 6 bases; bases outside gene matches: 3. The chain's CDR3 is CASSPADRGNEQFF. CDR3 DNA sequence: TGTGCCAGCTCACCGGCGGACAGGGGCAATGAGCAGTTCTTC.

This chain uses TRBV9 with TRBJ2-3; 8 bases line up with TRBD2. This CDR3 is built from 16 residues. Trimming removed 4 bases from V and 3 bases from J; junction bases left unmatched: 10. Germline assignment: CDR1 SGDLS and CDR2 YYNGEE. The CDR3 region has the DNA TGTGCCAGCAGCTTCGGGAGGGGCGTCGGGACAGATACGCAGTATTTT. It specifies CASSFGRGVGTDTQYF.

CDR3 residues: CASSLLLRTGVTDTQYF. The DNA for the CDR3 is TGTGCCAGTTCTCTTTTGTTGAGGACAGGGGTCACAGATACGCAGTATTTT. This chain joins TRBV19 and TRBJ2-3, with 9 bases lining up with TRBD1. The length of the CDR3 is 17 residues. Losses at the gene ends were 8 bases for V and 2 bases for J; bases not matched to a gene: 14. Per germline, CDR1 LNHDA and CDR2 SQIVND (reference sequence).

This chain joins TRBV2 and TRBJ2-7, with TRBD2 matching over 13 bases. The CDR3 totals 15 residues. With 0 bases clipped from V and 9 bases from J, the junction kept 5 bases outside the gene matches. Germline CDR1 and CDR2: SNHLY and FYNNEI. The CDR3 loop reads CASSEAGLAGTGQYF. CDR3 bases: TGTGCCAGCAGTGAAGCGGGACTAGCGGGGACGGGGCAGTACTTC.

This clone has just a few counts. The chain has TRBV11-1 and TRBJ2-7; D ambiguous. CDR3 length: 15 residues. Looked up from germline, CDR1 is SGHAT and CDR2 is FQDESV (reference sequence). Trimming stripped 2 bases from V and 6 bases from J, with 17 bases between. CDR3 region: CASSLNFGLSSEQYF. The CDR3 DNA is TGTGCCAGCAGCTTAAACTTCGGATTGTCTAGCGAGCAGTACTTC.

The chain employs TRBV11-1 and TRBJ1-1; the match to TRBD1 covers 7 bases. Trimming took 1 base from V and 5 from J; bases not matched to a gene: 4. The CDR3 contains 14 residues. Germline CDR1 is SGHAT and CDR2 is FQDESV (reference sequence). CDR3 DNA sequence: TGTGCCAGCAGCTTAGAGGGGGCAGGAACTGAAGCTTTCTTT. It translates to CASSLEGAGTEAFF.

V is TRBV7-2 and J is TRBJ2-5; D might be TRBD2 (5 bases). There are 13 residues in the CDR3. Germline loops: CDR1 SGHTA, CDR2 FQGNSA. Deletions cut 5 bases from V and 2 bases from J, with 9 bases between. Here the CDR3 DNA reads TGTGCCAGCAGCCGGGGTCCACAAGAGACCCAGTACTTC. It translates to CASSRGPQETQYF.

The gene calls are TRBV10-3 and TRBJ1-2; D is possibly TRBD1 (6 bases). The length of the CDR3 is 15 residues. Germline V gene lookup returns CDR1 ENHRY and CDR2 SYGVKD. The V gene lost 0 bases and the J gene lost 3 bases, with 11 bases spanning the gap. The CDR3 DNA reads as TGTGCCATCAGTGAGTCAGGGGGACAATACTATGGCTACACCTTC. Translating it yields CAISESGGQYYGYTF.

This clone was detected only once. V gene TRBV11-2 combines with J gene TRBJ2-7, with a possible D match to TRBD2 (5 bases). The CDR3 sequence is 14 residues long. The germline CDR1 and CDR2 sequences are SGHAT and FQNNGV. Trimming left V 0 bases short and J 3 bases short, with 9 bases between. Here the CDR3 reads CASSLDGLRYEQYF. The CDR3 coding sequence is TGTGCCAGCAGCTTAGATGGACTCCGCTACGAGCAGTACTTC.

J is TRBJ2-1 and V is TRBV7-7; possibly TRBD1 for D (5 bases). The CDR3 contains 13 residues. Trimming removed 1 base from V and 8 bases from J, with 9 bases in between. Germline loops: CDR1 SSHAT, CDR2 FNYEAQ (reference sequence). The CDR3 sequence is CASSLEGLDEQFF. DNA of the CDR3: TGTGCCAGCAGCTTAGAGGGGCTGGATGAGCAGTTCTTC.

The CDR3 DNA sequence: TGTGCCAGCAGCTTAGAAGGGTCTAGCGGGAGTTTGGATACGCAGTATTTT. It translates to CASSLEGSSGSLDTQYF. The V gene is TRBV7-2, the J gene TRBJ2-3; TRBD2 aligns across 10 bases. The CDR3 runs to 17 residues. From germline, CDR1 is SGHTA and CDR2 FQGNSA. Unmatched junction bases numbered 10, after V lost 1 base and J lost 6 bases.

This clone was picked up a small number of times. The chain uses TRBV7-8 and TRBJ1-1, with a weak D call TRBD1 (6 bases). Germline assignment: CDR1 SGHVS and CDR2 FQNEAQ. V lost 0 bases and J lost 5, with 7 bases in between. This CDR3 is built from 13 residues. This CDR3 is CASSLAQGTEAFF. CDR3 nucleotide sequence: TGTGCCAGCAGCTTAGCTCAGGGGACTGAAGCTTTCTTT.

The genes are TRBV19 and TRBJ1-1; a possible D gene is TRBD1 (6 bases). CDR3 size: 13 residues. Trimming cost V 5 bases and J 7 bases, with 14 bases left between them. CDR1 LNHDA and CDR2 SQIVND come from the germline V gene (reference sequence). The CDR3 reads CASSADRLLEAFF. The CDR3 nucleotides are TGTGCCAGTAGTGCGGACAGATTACTTGAAGCTTTCTTT. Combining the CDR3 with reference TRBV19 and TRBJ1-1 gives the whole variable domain DGGITQSPKYLFRKEGQNVTLSCEQNLNHDAMYWYRQDPGQGLRLIYYSQIVNDFQKGDIAEGYSVSREKKESFPLTVTSAQKNPTAFYLCASSADRLLEAFFGQGTRLTVV.

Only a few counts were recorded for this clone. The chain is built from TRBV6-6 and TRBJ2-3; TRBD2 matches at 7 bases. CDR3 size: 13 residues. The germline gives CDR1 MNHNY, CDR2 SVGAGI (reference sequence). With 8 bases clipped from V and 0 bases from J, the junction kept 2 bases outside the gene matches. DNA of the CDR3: TGTGCCAGCCTAGCGGCTAGCACAGATACGCAGTATTTT. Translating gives CASLAASTDTQYF.

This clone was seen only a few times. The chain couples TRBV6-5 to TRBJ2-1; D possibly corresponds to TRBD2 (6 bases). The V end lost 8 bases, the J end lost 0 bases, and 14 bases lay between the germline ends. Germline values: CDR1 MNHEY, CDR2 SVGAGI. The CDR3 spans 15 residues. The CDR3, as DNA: TGTGCCAGCGGGAAGGATAGCGGCTCCTACAATGAGCAGTTCTTC. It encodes CASGKDSGSYNEQFF.

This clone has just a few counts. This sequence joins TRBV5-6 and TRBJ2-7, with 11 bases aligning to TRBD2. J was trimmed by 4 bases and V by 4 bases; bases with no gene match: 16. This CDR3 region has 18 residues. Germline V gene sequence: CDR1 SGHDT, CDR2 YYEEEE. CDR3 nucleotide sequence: TGTGCCAGCAGCCAGACAAGATCCACTAGCGGGAGTTGGTACGAGCAGTACTTC. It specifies CASSQTRSTSGSWYEQYF.

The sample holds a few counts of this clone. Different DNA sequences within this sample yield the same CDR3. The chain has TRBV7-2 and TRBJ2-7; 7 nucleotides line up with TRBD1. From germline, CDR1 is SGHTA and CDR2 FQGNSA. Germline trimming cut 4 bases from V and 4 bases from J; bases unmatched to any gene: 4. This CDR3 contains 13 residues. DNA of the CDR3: TGTGCCAGCAGCTCCCAGACAGGGTACGAGCAGTACTTC. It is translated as CASSSQTGYEQYF.

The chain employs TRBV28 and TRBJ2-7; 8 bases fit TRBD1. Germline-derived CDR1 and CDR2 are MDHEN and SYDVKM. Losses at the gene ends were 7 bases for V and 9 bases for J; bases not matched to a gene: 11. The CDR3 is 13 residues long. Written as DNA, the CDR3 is TGTGCCAGCACCCCGGGACAGGATTTCACGCAGTACTTC. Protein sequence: CASTPGQDFTQYF. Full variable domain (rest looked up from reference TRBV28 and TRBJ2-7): DVKVTQSSRYLVKRTGEKVFLECVQDMDHENMFWYRQDPGLGLRLIYFSYDVKMKEKGDIPEGYSVSREKKERFSLILESASTNQTSMYLCASTPGQDFTQYFGPGTRLTVT.